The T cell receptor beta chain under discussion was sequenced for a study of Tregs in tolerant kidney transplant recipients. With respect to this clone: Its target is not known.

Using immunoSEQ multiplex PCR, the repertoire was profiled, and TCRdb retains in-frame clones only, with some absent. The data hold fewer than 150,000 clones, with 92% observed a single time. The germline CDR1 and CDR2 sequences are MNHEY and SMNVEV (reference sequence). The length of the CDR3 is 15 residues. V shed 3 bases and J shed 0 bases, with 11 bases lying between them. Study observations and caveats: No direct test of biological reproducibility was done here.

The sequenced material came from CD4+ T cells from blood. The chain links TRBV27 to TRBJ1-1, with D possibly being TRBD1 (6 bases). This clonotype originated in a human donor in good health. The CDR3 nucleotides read TGTGCCAGCAGTTTTGGGCGGGACATGAACACTGAAGCTTTCTTT. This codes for CASSFGRDMNTEAFF.